Following are 24 T cell receptor beta chains from one sample sequenced in a study of blood T cell repertoires in COVID-19. Method: immunoSEQ multiplex PCR; TCRdb's copy keeps in-frame clones and lacks some. This sample has nearly 250,000 clones, with approximately 86% found just once. The sample was peripheral blood. The receptors come from a woman between 55 and 75 years old who had recovered from COVID-19.

The chain recombines TRBV12-3 or TRBV12-4 with TRBJ1-4; D is unresolved. Trimming cost V 6 bases and J 13 bases, with 18 bases left between them. The CDR3 covers 13 residues. CDR3 nucleotides: TGTGCCAGCAGCCCCCTTTTACGGAGCGGACTGTTTTTT. The encoded protein is CASSPLLRSGLFF.

The CDR3, as DNA: TGCGCCAGCACCCCCCGGGTGAACTCCTATAATTCACCCCTCCACTTT. It yields the protein CASTPRVNSYNSPLHF. The chain employs TRBV5-1 and TRBJ1-6; D is uncertain. Per the germline V gene, CDR1 is SGHRS and CDR2 is YFSETQ. Trimming pared 6 bases from V and 0 bases from J, leaving 13 bases between. The CDR3 is 16 amino acids. Filled out from reference TRBV5-1 and TRBJ1-6, the complete variable domain reads KAGVTQTPRYLIKTRGQQVTLSCSPISGHRSVSWYQQTPGQGLQFLFEYFSETQRNKGNFPGRFSGRQFSNSRSEMNVSTLELGDSALYLCASTPRVNSYNSPLHFGNGTRLTVT.

The rearrangement uses TRBV9 and TRBJ1-2; D not resolved. The CDR3 sequence is 13 residues long. The V end lost 0 bases, the J end lost 6 bases, and 9 bases lay between the germline ends. CDR1 is SGDLS, CDR2 YYNGEE, per germline. In DNA form, the CDR3 reads TGTGCCAGCAGCGTAGTCCCCGCGGATGGCTACACCTTC. It yields the protein CASSVVPADGYTF.

V usage is TRBV5-4 and J usage is TRBJ2-3; no definite D call. V lost 0 bases to trimming and J lost 3 bases, with 5 bases between them. The CDR3 contains 13 residues. Per the germline V gene, CDR1 is SGHNT and CDR2 is YYREEE (reference sequence). CDR3 sequence reads: CASSLDSTDTQYF. CDR3 DNA: TGTGCCAGCAGCTTGGACAGTACAGATACGCAGTATTTT.

This clone was seen a handful of times. The V call is TRBV7-9, the J call TRBJ2-2, with D possibly being TRBD1 (6 bases). This CDR3 is 15 amino acids long. Germline V gene data show CDR1 as SEHNR and CDR2 as FQNEAQ (reference sequence). V was clipped by 7 bases and J by 0 bases, with 12 bases between them. DNA of the CDR3: TGTGCCAGCACCGGGACACGAACGAACACCGGGGAGCTGTTTTTT. As protein: CASTGTRTNTGELFF. Variable domain in full (rest from reference TRBV7-9 and TRBJ2-2): DTGVSQNPRHKITKRGQNVTFRCDPISEHNRLYWYRQTLGQGPEFLTYFQNEAQLEKSRLLSDRFSAERPKGSFSTLEIQRTEQGDSAMYLCASTGTRTNTGELFFGEGSRLTVL.

This chain links TRBV29-1 with TRBJ2-2, with 13 positions matching TRBD2. This CDR3 is 14 amino acids long. Germline-derived CDR1 and CDR2 are SQVTM and ANQGSEA. V lost 5 bases to trimming and J lost 6 bases; unmatched junction nucleotides: 3. This CDR3 reads CSVRGTSGAGELFF. CDR3 coding DNA: TGCAGCGTTCGGGGGACTAGCGGGGCCGGGGAGCTGTTTTTT.

This clone was recorded only once. The gene calls are TRBV19 and TRBJ2-6, with D perhaps matching TRBD2 (6 bases). Between the trimmed V and J ends, which lost 8 bases and 0 bases, there was a span of 11 bases. The CDR3 runs to 15 residues. Germline V gives CDR1 LNHDA, CDR2 SQIVND (reference sequence). Here the CDR3 DNA reads TGTGCCAGTGGACTACAGCACTCTGGGGCCAACGTCCTGACTTTC. Translation gives CASGLQHSGANVLTF.

The chain combines TRBV16 with TRBJ1-1, with 8 bases lining up with TRBD1. Trimming took 0 bases from V and 4 from J; bases not matched to a gene: 4. Germline CDR1 reads KGHSY; CDR2 reads FQNENV. This CDR3 comprises 15 residues. The CDR3 region is CASSQSVQGATEAFF. The CDR3, as DNA: TGTGCCAGCAGCCAATCGGTCCAGGGGGCCACTGAAGCTTTCTTT. Complete variable domain (other parts from reference TRBV16 and TRBJ1-1): GEEVAQTPKHLVRGEGQKAKLYCAPIKGHSYVFWYQQVLKNEFKFLISFQNENVFDETGMPKERFSAKCLPNSPCSLEIQATKLEDSAVYFCASSQSVQGATEAFFGQGTRLTVV.

The rearrangement joins TRBV29-1 to TRBJ1-3, with TRBD1 matching over 8 bases. CDR1 is SQVTM, CDR2 ANQGSEA, per germline. The CDR3 is made up of 14 amino acids. J gave up 3 bases and V 3 bases, and 4 bases lay outside the gene matches. The CDR3 sequence is CSVEQGAVGNTIYF. The CDR3 nucleotides read TGCAGCGTTGAGCAGGGGGCTGTTGGAAACACCATATATTTT.

This rearrangement joins TRBV15 to TRBJ1-1, with D perhaps matching TRBD1 (6 bases). Germline V CDR1 and CDR2: LNHNV, YYDKDF (reference sequence). Between the trimmed V and J ends, which lost 0 bases and 12 bases, there was a span of 14 bases. The CDR3 extends over 13 amino acids. The CDR3 DNA reads as TGTGCCACCAGCAGAGATTCGGCAGGGACAACTTTCTTT. The encoded protein is CATSRDSAGTTFF.

The chain combines TRBV9 with TRBJ2-7; D is perhaps TRBD1 (5 bases). Deletions cut 4 bases from V and 3 bases from J, with 14 bases between. CDR1 SGDLS and CDR2 YYNGEE come from the germline V gene. This CDR3 has 14 amino acids. The CDR3 nucleotides are TGTGCCAGCAGCCGACGTAATCAGGGCTACGAGCAGTACTTC. Protein sequence: CASSRRNQGYEQYF. The whole variable domain, filled in from reference TRBV9 and TRBJ2-7, reads DSGVTQTPKHLITATGQRVTLRCSPRSGDLSVYWYQQSLDQGLQFLIQYYNGEERAKGNILERFSAQQFPDLHSELNLSSLELGDSALYFCASSRRNQGYEQYFGPGTRLTVT.

The genes are TRBV13 and TRBJ1-2; TRBD1 agrees at 9 bases. J gave up 4 bases and V 0 bases, and 6 bases lay outside the gene matches. Germline V gives CDR1 PRHDT, CDR2 FYEKMQ (reference sequence). The CDR3 has 16 amino acids. The CDR3 nucleotides are TGTGCCAGCAGCTTAGGCCGTGGACAGGGGATCTATGGCTACACCTTC. This sequence encodes CASSLGRGQGIYGYTF.

This sequence joins TRBV5-1 and TRBJ2-3; D is perhaps TRBD1 (5 bases). Per germline, CDR1 SGHRS and CDR2 YFSETQ. The CDR3 sequence is 14 residues long. The V end was cut by 5 bases, the J end by 0 bases, with 10 bases between. Here the CDR3 reads CASSRQPSTDTQYF. The CDR3 DNA reads as TGCGCCAGCAGTCGACAGCCTAGCACAGATACGCAGTATTTT. Drawing the rest from reference TRBV5-1 and TRBJ2-3, the complete variable domain is KAGVTQTPRYLIKTRGQQVTLSCSPISGHRSVSWYQQTPGQGLQFLFEYFSETQRNKGNFPGRFSGRQFSNSRSEMNVSTLELGDSALYLCASSRQPSTDTQYFGPGTRLTVL.

This clone has only one observation. The chain recombines TRBV18 with TRBJ2-5, with TRBD2 identical over 14 bases. The CDR3 sequence is 16 residues long. Germline V lookup: CDR1 KGHSH, CDR2 LQKENI. V lost 3 bases, J lost 5 bases, and 5 bases stayed unmatched. In DNA, the CDR3 is TGTGCCAGCTCACCTGGGACTAGCGGGGGCTTCGAGACCCAGTACTTC. Its protein product is CASSPGTSGGFETQYF.

This clone was detected a few times. The rearrangement joins TRBV5-6 to TRBJ2-2; D may be TRBD1 (8 bases). The CDR3 contains 16 residues. Trimming removed 5 bases at V and 3 bases at J, with 17 bases between. Germline loops: CDR1 SGHDT, CDR2 YYEEEE. The DNA of the CDR3 is TGTGCCAGCAGACCCGACAGGGGAGGGGACACCGGGGAGCTGTTTTTT. This codes for CASRPDRGGDTGELFF.

CDR3 DNA sequence: TGTGCCAGCAGAACAGGGGGCGGGTACGAGCAGTACTTC. This encodes CASRTGGGYEQYF. The chain has TRBV6-5 and TRBJ2-7, with TRBD1 identical over 9 bases. Germline CDR1 is MNHEY and CDR2 is SVGAGI. V lost 6 bases, J lost 4 bases, and 4 bases stayed unmatched. CDR3 length equals 13 residues.

The gene calls are TRBV29-1 and TRBJ2-6; no definite D call. CDR1 and CDR2 from the germline V gene are SQVTM and ANQGSEA. The CDR3 is 13 amino acids. The V end was cut by 6 bases, the J end by 1 base, with 7 bases between. This CDR3 is CSVFVSGANVLTF. The CDR3 nucleotides read TGCAGCGTCTTCGTATCTGGGGCCAACGTCCTGACTTTC.

This clone was recorded only once. The chain is built from TRBV3-1 (or the pseudogene TRBV3-2) and TRBJ2-7; D gene uncertain. The CDR3 covers 13 residues. The ends were cut back, 1 base at V and 0 bases at J, with 4 bases in the middle. Germline CDR1 LGHDT, CDR2 YNNKEL (reference sequence). In DNA form, the CDR3 reads TGTGCCAGCAGCCAAGCCTTCTCCTACGAGCAGTACTTC. Its protein product is CASSQAFSYEQYF.

DNA for the CDR3: TGTGCCAGCAGCAGACTTTTGGACACTGAAGCTTTCTTT. Protein: CASSRLLDTEAFF. V usage is TRBV5-5 and J usage is TRBJ1-1; D gene uncertain. The CDR3 is made up of 13 amino acids. Trimming took off 4 bases at V and 3 bases at J, with 10 bases between the two ends. Germline CDR1 reads SGHKS; CDR2 reads YYEKEE (reference sequence).

This clone was seen a single time. V and J are TRBV11-2 and TRBJ2-1, with a tentative D call TRBD1 (6 bases). From germline, CDR1 is SGHAT and CDR2 FQNNGV. This CDR3 comprises 14 residues. The V end was cut by 4 bases, the J end by 6 bases, with 13 bases between. CDR3 nucleotides: TGTGCCAGCAGCTCGAGACAGGCCTTCAATGAGCAGTTCTTC. Translated: CASSSRQAFNEQFF. The entire variable domain, with the rest obtained from reference TRBV11-2 and TRBJ2-1, is as follows: EAGVAQSPRYKIIEKRQSVAFWCNPISGHATLYWYQQILGQGPKLLIQFQNNGVVDDSQLPKDRFSAERLKGVDSTLKIQPAKLEDSAVYLCASSSRQAFNEQFFGPGTRLTVL.

The V gene is TRBV7-2, the J gene TRBJ1-3, with no clear D. CDR1 is SGHTA, CDR2 FQGNSA, per germline. The CDR3 consists of 17 residues. V was trimmed by 2 bases and J by 4 bases, leaving 18 bases between them. The DNA for the CDR3 is TGTGCCAGCAGCTTAATTCCGGGAGGGCGGTCGGGAAACACCATATATTTT. It encodes CASSLIPGGRSGNTIYF.

CDR3 region: CASLRDRVQETQYF. DNA for the CDR3: TGTGCCAGCCTCCGGGACAGGGTCCAAGAGACCCAGTACTTC. The chain links TRBV6-5 to TRBJ2-5; 9 nucleotides align to TRBD1. CDR1 is MNHEY, CDR2 SVGAGI, per germline. Losses at the gene ends were 8 bases for V and 1 base for J; bases not matched to a gene: 5. This CDR3 contains 14 residues.

This clone has a single count. The J gene is TRBJ1-2, the V gene TRBV19, with 10 positions matching TRBD1. There are 17 residues in the CDR3. Germline-derived CDR1 and CDR2 are LNHDA and SQIVND (reference sequence). The V gene end was trimmed by 3 bases and the J gene end by 1 base; junction bases not matched to a gene: 8. CDR3 DNA: TGTGCCAGTAGTATGAGGACAGGGGGGATGATTAACTATGGCTACACCTTC. Protein: CASSMRTGGMINYGYTF.

This chain connects TRBV5-1 to TRBJ2-5; possibly TRBD2 for D (6 bases). Germline assignment: CDR1 SGHRS and CDR2 YFSETQ. V lost 3 bases and J 1 base, leaving 10 bases between the germline ends. This CDR3 has 14 amino acids. As DNA, the CDR3 is TGCGCCAGCAGCTCATTGGAGGGCCAAGAGACCCAGTACTTC. This encodes CASSSLEGQETQYF.